These T cell receptor beta chains were read from a single sample in a study of OX40 agonist ivuxolimab in advanced cancers. Measured with immunoSEQ multiplex PCR; TCRdb has only the in-frame clones, and not every one. The sample includes about 79,000 clones, 80% to 90% seen only once; the top ten take roughly 4.3%. The sequencing here drew on CD4+ or CD8+ T cells sorted from blood, taken in a trial of the OX40 agonist ivuxolimab. Receptor source: an adult with an advanced solid tumor such as melanoma, head and neck, liver or kidney cancer. Both conserved end residues are part of each CDR3. The D gene is left open where the match is weak. Clone size appears in some rows only: once, few, many, or a class for an expanded clone.

size | J | V | D | CDR3 | DNA
- | TRBJ2-3 | TRBV6-4 | TRBD2 | CASSSAPGKRDTDTQYF | TGTGCCAGCAGTTCCGCTCCCGGGAAGCGGGACACAGATACGCAGTATTTT
- | TRBJ2-1 | TRBV5-1 | TRBD2 | CASSLGLAGGDEQFF | TGCGCCAGCAGCTTGGGGCTAGCGGGAGGTGATGAGCAGTTCTTC
- | TRBJ2-1 | TRBV5-1 | TRBD2 | CASSPVTSGPLSYNEQFF | TGCGCCAGCAGCCCAGTGACTAGCGGGCCTCTCTCCTACAATGAGCAGTTCTTC
once | TRBJ2-3 | TRBV5-1 | - | CASSDWQWGVDTQYF | TGCGCCAGCAGCGATTGGCAGTGGGGAGTAGATACGCAGTATTTT
- | TRBJ1-4 | TRBV5-4 | TRBD1 | CASSGDRAGEKLFF | TGTGCCAGCAGCGGGGACAGGGCGGGCGAAAAACTGTTTTTT
- | TRBJ2-3 | TRBV5-1 | TRBD1 | CASSPDRASTDTQYF | TGCGCCAGCAGCCCTGACAGGGCCAGCACAGATACGCAGTATTTT
- | TRBJ1-1 | TRBV19 | - | CASSINGVNTEAFF | TGTGCCAGTAGTATAAACGGGGTGAACACTGAAGCTTTCTTT
- | TRBJ2-3 | TRBV7-2 | - | CASSRPRDSLALDTQYF | TGTGCCAGCAGCCGGCCCCGGGACTCCCTCGCCTTAGATACGCAGTATTTT
- | TRBJ1-1 | TRBV18 | - | CASSPRKFPADTEAFF | TGTGCCAGCTCCCCCAGGAAGTTCCCCGCGGACACTGAAGCTTTCTTT
- | TRBJ2-7 | TRBV6-1 | TRBD2 | CASPTSGSSYEQYF | TGTGCCAGCCCTACTAGCGGGAGTTCCTACGAGCAGTACTTC
few | TRBJ2-5 | TRBV5-6 | - | CASSLDTLQETQYF | TGTGCCAGCAGCTTGGACACTCTCCAAGAGACCCAGTACTTC
- | TRBJ2-1 | TRBV5-1 | - | CASGLGAERLYNEQFF | TGCGCCAGCGGACTGGGGGCAGAGCGCCTCTACAATGAGCAGTTCTTC
- | TRBJ2-3 | TRBV18 | TRBD2 | CASSPPGGRAAQYF | TGTGCCAGCTCACCACCGGGCGGGAGGGCCGCGCAGTATTTT
- | TRBJ2-5 | TRBV7-2 | TRBD2 | CASSLAPSGQETQYF | TGTGCCAGCAGCTTAGCCCCTAGCGGTCAAGAGACCCAGTACTTC
- | TRBJ2-7 | TRBV30 | - | CAWSAQGYEQYF | TGTGCCTGGAGTGCACAGGGATACGAGCAGTACTTC
- | TRBJ2-5 | TRBV23-1 | - | CASSQSSGDYLLGGTQYF | TGCGCCAGCAGTCAATCGAGTGGCGACTACCTTTTAGGTGGGACCCAGTACTTC
few | TRBJ1-1 | TRBV9 | - | CASSVGNNVWNTEAFF | TGTGCCAGCAGCGTAGGCAATAATGTATGGAACACTGAAGCTTTCTTT
few | TRBJ2-2 | TRBV5-1 | TRBD2 | CASSLGLAGPGELFF | TGCGCCAGCAGCTTGGGTCTAGCGGGACCCGGGGAGCTGTTTTTT
few | TRBJ1-5 | TRBV6-6 | TRBD1 | CASTTGNQPQHF | TGTGCCAGCACGACAGGGAATCAGCCCCAGCATTTT
once | TRBJ1-4 | TRBV20-1 | TRBD1 | CSAQGNEKLFF | TGCAGTGCACAGGGGAATGAAAAACTGTTTTTT
once | TRBJ2-1 | TRBV19 | - | CASKERDINEQFF | TGTGCCAGTAAAGAGCGGGACATCAATGAGCAGTTCTTC
- | TRBJ1-2 | TRBV4-1 | TRBD1 | CASSQPITQGDIYGYTF | TGCGCCAGCAGCCAACCGATTACGCAGGGGGATATCTATGGCTACACCTTC
- | TRBJ1-4 | TRBV5-8 | - | CASSLQRGEKLFF | TGTGCCAGCAGCTTGCAAAGGGGTGAAAAACTGTTTTTT
- | TRBJ2-5 | TRBV7-9 | TRBD1 | CASSEGLAGTGDIQETQYF | TGTGCCAGCAGCGAAGGACTGGCCGGGACAGGGGACATCCAAGAGACCCAGTACTTC
- | TRBJ2-1 | TRBV19 | TRBD2 | CAAQASGRSSYNEQFF | TGTGCCGCCCAGGCTAGCGGGAGGAGCTCCTACAATGAGCAGTTCTTC
- | TRBJ2-1 | TRBV6-6 | TRBD2 | CASSSSGGYNEQFF | TGTGCCAGCAGTTCTAGCGGGGGCTACAATGAGCAGTTCTTC